These 23 T cell receptor beta chains were all obtained from the same sample, sequenced in a study of blood T cell repertoires in COVID-19. Assay used: immunoSEQ multiplex PCR; TCRdb lists only in-frame clones, some missing. The data contain 300,000 to 350,000 clones, around 90% of them singletons. The sample taken for sequencing was peripheral blood. The source of these receptors is a man aged 18 to 30 with active or convalescent COVID-19.

This clone came up once. The CDR3 coding sequence is TGTGCCAGCAGCTTGGGAAGCATGAACACTGAAGCTTTCTTT. Its protein is CASSLGSMNTEAFF. The rearrangement links TRBV5-6 to TRBJ1-1; D gene unclear. The CDR3 is 14 residues long. V lost 0 bases to trimming and J lost 0 bases, with 6 bases between them. Germline CDR1 is SGHDT and CDR2 is YYEEEE.

J is TRBJ1-2 and V is TRBV6-5; 10 bases match TRBD1. The CDR3 is made up of 15 amino acids. V was clipped by 4 bases and J by 0 bases; unmatched bases: 2. Germline-derived CDR1 and CDR2 are MNHEY and SVGAGI. Written as DNA, the CDR3 is TGTGCCAGCAGTTTCGGGACAGGGGCTAACTATGGCTACACCTTC. Protein: CASSFGTGANYGYTF.

This clone came up once. The CDR3 here is CASSSRHAGEQYF. DNA of the CDR3: TGTGCCAGCAGTTCCAGACATGCGGGCGAGCAGTACTTC. The rearrangement joins TRBV12-3 or TRBV12-4 to TRBJ2-7, with D possibly matching TRBD2 (5 bases). The CDR3 is made up of 13 amino acids. Trimming pared 4 bases from V and 6 bases from J, leaving 13 bases between.

This clone occurred a few times. This chain links TRBV7-3 with TRBJ1-1; TRBD1 is a possible D gene (6 bases). The CDR3 length is 15 residues. Trimming cost V 4 bases and J 6 bases, with 18 bases left between them. Germline V gene data show CDR1 as SGHTA and CDR2 as FQGTGA. This CDR3 is CASSSGQLGDAEAFF. The CDR3 DNA reads TGTGCCAGCAGCTCCGGACAGCTGGGGGATGCTGAAGCTTTCTTT. Full variable domain (outside the CDR3, taken from reference TRBV7-3 and TRBJ1-1): GAGVSQTPSNKVTEKGKYVELRCDPISGHTALYWYRQSLGQGPEFLIYFQGTGAADDSGLPNDRFFAVRPEGSVSTLKIQRTERGDSAVYLCASSSGQLGDAEAFFGQGTRLTVV.

This clone was detected only once. This rearrangement joins TRBV15 to TRBJ1-2, with a possible D match to TRBD1 (5 bases). The V gene's germline CDR1 is LNHNV and CDR2 YYDKDF (reference sequence). V lost 1 base to trimming and J lost 7 bases, with 10 bases between them. The CDR3 has 13 residues. The CDR3 loop reads CATSRGGLIGYTF. The CDR3 coding sequence is TGTGCCACCAGCAGAGGGGGCCTAATTGGCTACACCTTC. Filled out from reference TRBV15 and TRBJ1-2, the complete variable domain reads DAMVIQNPRYQVTQFGKPVTLSCSQTLNHNVMYWYQQKSSQAPKLLFHYYDKDFNNEADTPDNFQSRRPNTSFCFLDIRSPGLGDTAMYLCATSRGGLIGYTFGSGTRLTVV.

The chain has TRBV5-1 and TRBJ2-7, with 9 bases that match TRBD1. The CDR3 contains 14 residues. Germline assignment: CDR1 SGHRS and CDR2 YFSETQ. V dropped 3 bases and J dropped 7; count of bases not matched to a gene: 8. The CDR3 region is CASSWGQGMGEQYF. CDR3 DNA: TGCGCCAGCAGCTGGGGACAGGGAATGGGGGAGCAGTACTTC.

The DNA for the CDR3 is TGCAGCGTGGTAATCCAAGGGGGAGTGTACGAGCAGTACTTC. Its protein is CSVVIQGGVYEQYF. The chain uses TRBV29-1 and TRBJ2-7, with D possibly TRBD1 on 6 matching bases. Deletions cut 6 bases from V and 4 bases from J, with 19 bases between. CDR3 length: 14 amino acids. Germline V gives CDR1 SQVTM, CDR2 ANQGSEA.

The J gene is TRBJ2-1, the V gene TRBV3-1 (or the pseudogene TRBV3-2); TRBD2 might be the D (6 bases). Per germline, CDR1 LGHDT and CDR2 YNNKEL (reference sequence). The CDR3 loop spans 16 amino acids. Trimming shortened V by 6 bases and J by 1 base, and 16 bases separated the two germline ends. The CDR3 region is CASRGYAGPSYNEQFF. CDR3 coding DNA: TGTGCCAGCAGGGGGTACGCGGGGCCGTCCTACAATGAGCAGTTCTTC.

A few counts support this clone. The chain uses TRBV7-9 and TRBJ2-1, with 7 bases lining up with TRBD2. V shed 3 bases, J shed 3 bases, and the junction held 11 bases outside the gene matches. CDR3 length: 17 amino acids. Germline V CDR1 and CDR2: SEHNR, FQNEAQ (reference sequence). The CDR3 sequence is CASSFPTPSGNYNEQFF. In DNA, the CDR3 is TGTGCCAGCAGCTTCCCCACCCCTAGCGGCAACTACAATGAGCAGTTCTTC.

The chain recombines TRBV6-5 with TRBJ2-1; D gene unclear. Trimming stripped 6 bases from V and 3 bases from J, with 12 bases between. This CDR3 has 14 amino acids. CDR1 MNHEY and CDR2 SVGAGI come from the germline V gene. The CDR3 DNA is TGTGCCAGCAGCTACGTGCACGGCTACAATGAGCAGTTCTTC. Translating gives CASSYVHGYNEQFF.

J is TRBJ1-5 and V is TRBV13, with unresolved D. The CDR3 spans 12 residues. The germline V gene encodes CDR1 PRHDT and CDR2 FYEKMQ (reference sequence). Trimming cost V 6 bases and J 4 bases, with 7 bases left between them. CDR3 in amino acids: CASSFFNQPQHF. CDR3 coding DNA: TGTGCCAGCAGTTTCTTTAATCAGCCCCAGCATTTT.

CDR3 sequence reads: CASRDRVNEQYF. DNA of the CDR3: TGTGCCAGCCGGGACAGGGTTAACGAGCAGTACTTC. This chain uses TRBV27 with TRBJ2-7, with 9 nucleotides matching TRBD1. Germline V gene data show CDR1 as MNHEY and CDR2 as SMNVEV (reference sequence). With 8 bases clipped from V and 5 bases from J, the junction kept 4 bases outside the gene matches. The CDR3 loop spans 12 amino acids.

The rearrangement links TRBV10-1 to TRBJ2-7, with D maybe TRBD2 (5 bases). The CDR3 has 15 amino acids. From germline, CDR1 is WNHNN and CDR2 SYGVQD (reference sequence). V lost 0 bases and J 8 bases, leaving 17 bases between the germline ends. CDR3 loop: CASSESRVDPYKQYF. In nucleotides, the CDR3 is TGCGCCAGCAGTGAGTCGAGGGTCGACCCATACAAGCAGTACTTC.

The rearrangement uses TRBV11-2 and TRBJ1-2, with 8 bases that match TRBD1. The germline CDR1 and CDR2 sequences are SGHAT and FQNNGV. J gave up 4 bases and V 4 bases, and 5 bases lay outside the gene matches. CDR3 size: 14 residues. CDR3 amino acids: CASSWTDRAYGYTF. The CDR3 DNA reads as TGTGCCAGCAGCTGGACGGACAGGGCCTATGGCTACACCTTC. Full variable domain (outside the CDR3, taken from reference TRBV11-2 and TRBJ1-2): EAGVAQSPRYKIIEKRQSVAFWCNPISGHATLYWYQQILGQGPKLLIQFQNNGVVDDSQLPKDRFSAERLKGVDSTLKIQPAKLEDSAVYLCASSWTDRAYGYTFGSGTRLTVV.

This sequence joins TRBV14 and TRBJ1-4, with D unresolved. Germline V lookup: CDR1 SGHDN, CDR2 FVKESK. V shed 4 bases and J shed 8 bases, with 17 bases lying between them. The CDR3 runs to 15 residues. The CDR3 DNA is TGTGCCAGCAGCCTAAGACCGGGGAATAGGGAAAAACTGTTTTTT. This sequence encodes CASSLRPGNREKLFF.

The chain has TRBV28 and TRBJ2-7, with TRBD2 matching over 8 bases. This CDR3 region has 15 residues. Germline V CDR1 and CDR2: MDHEN, SYDVKM. With 9 bases clipped from V and 3 bases from J, the junction kept 13 bases outside the gene matches. The DNA for the CDR3 is TGTGCCAGTAGTCCCGGGGGGGCTCTTTTCTACGAGCAGTACTTC. Translation gives CASSPGGALFYEQYF.

This clone was observed once. The gene calls are TRBV24-1 and TRBJ2-3; 8 nucleotides align to TRBD2. J lost 3 bases, V lost 7 bases, and 14 bases had no gene match. CDR1 and CDR2 (germline): KGHDR, SFDVKD. This CDR3 has 17 residues. This CDR3 is CATSEDHGLAVTDTQYF. CDR3 in DNA: TGTGCCACCAGCGAGGATCACGGACTAGCTGTAACAGATACGCAGTATTTT.

The chain employs TRBV11-3 and TRBJ1-1; D is undetermined. This CDR3 spans 13 amino acids. Trimming removed 0 bases at V and 6 bases at J, with 8 bases between. Germline V lookup: CDR1 SGHNT, CDR2 YENEEA. The CDR3 DNA reads as TGTGCCAGCAGCTTAGATCGGAGGGCTGAAGCTTTCTTT. Residues: CASSLDRRAEAFF.

J is TRBJ1-6 and V is TRBV7-2; D not resolved. V lost 4 bases and J 6 bases, leaving 13 bases between the germline ends. The CDR3 runs 15 residues. The germline gives CDR1 SGHTA, CDR2 FQGNSA. CDR3 sequence reads: CASSSTPYFNSPLHF. In nucleotides, the CDR3 is TGTGCCAGCAGCTCCACTCCCTATTTTAATTCACCCCTCCACTTT.

This clone turned up a few times. V usage is TRBV9 and J usage is TRBJ1-4, with D unresolved. CDR1 is SGDLS and CDR2 is YYNGEE in the germline V gene. The CDR3 runs 17 residues. Deletions cut 3 bases from V and 7 bases from J, with 22 bases between. The CDR3 DNA follows: TGTGCCAGCAGCGAAAATTTGGACTCCCCCAGGAGTGAAAAACTGTTTTTT. Translated, it gives CASSENLDSPRSEKLFF.

This chain connects TRBV25-1 to TRBJ2-1, with a tentative D call TRBD1 (7 bases). The CDR3 consists of 16 residues. Trimming cost V 3 bases and J 2 bases, with 14 bases left between them. Looked up from germline, CDR1 is MGHDK and CDR2 is SYGVNS. The CDR3 sequence: CASSEPGGGTYNEQFF. The CDR3 coding sequence is TGTGCCAGCAGTGAGCCAGGGGGAGGAACCTACAATGAGCAGTTCTTC.

The chain links TRBV4-1 to TRBJ1-5, with a tentative D call TRBD1 (5 bases). Trimming took 1 base from V and 5 from J, leaving 15 bases between them. Germline assignment: CDR1 MGHRA and CDR2 YSYEKL. This CDR3 spans 16 amino acids. CDR3 sequence: CASSQGGQGVDQPQHF. CDR3 sequence (DNA): TGCGCCAGCAGCCAAGGGGGTCAGGGTGTCGATCAGCCCCAGCATTTT.

The chain couples TRBV5-5 to TRBJ2-1; unclear D gene. The V gene lost 4 bases and the J gene lost 0 bases, with 11 bases spanning the gap. CDR1 and CDR2 (germline): SGHKS, YYEKEE (reference sequence). The CDR3 is 15 residues long. The CDR3 nucleotides are TGTGCCAGCAGCCGCCAGGTTAGCTCCTACAATGAGCAGTTCTTC. Its protein product is CASSRQVSSYNEQFF. The whole variable domain, filled in from reference TRBV5-5 and TRBJ2-1, reads DAGVTQSPTHLIKTRGQQVTLRCSPISGHKSVSWYQQVLGQGPQFIFQYYEKEERGRGNFPDRFSARQFPNYSSELNVNALLLGDSALYLCASSRQVSSYNEQFFGPGTRLTVL.